Given below is one TCR beta chain in context. V was trimmed by 4 bases and J by 4 bases, leaving 6 bases between them. Germline CDR1 is SGHRS and CDR2 is YFSETQ. The CDR3 loop spans 13 amino acids. The sample is drawn from a study of blood T cell repertoires in COVID-19. For the study at large: In each case, the material was cDNA or gDNA derived from T cells, B-cell-depleted T cells, or PBMCs.

Sequencing used immunoSEQ multiplex PCR; TCRdb keeps in-frame clones, though not all of them. This repertoire shows approximately 150,000 clones, more than 70% found once; its top ten account for roughly 8%. The J gene is TRBJ2-6, the V gene TRBV5-1; the D is unclear. The source of this sequence is a woman in her sixties with acute or convalescent COVID-19. Sample: peripheral blood. The CDR3 DNA sequence: TGCGCCAGCAGCGCCGGGGGGGCCAACGTCCTGACTTTC. Protein: CASSAGGANVLTF.